This T cell receptor beta chain was profiled in a study of regulatory T cells in long-lasting Graves disease. Study-wide points: Accuracy may have been reduced by the small sample size.

In germline, CDR1 is MNHEY, CDR2 SVGEGT. Trimming removed 10 bases from V and 4 bases from J, with 17 bases in between. The CDR3 is 14 residues long. To note about this clonotype: Antigen specificity is unknown.

According to the study, TCR beta libraries were built with iRepertoire HTBI primers and CDR3-region Arm-PCR. One entry per CDR3 protein, called by TCRdb with MiXCR from the multiplex PCR reads. In the table there are about 340,000 distinct CDR3 sequences, around 20% of which are singletons. As to time point: persistent/refractory GD, antithyroid drugs over 5 years with positive TRAb. PBMC RNA served as the TCR library source. Approximately 9.6 milliliters of peripheral blood were drawn into EDTA tubes. The genes are TRBV6-2 or TRBV6-3 and TRBJ1-5; weak D call: TRBD1 (6 bases). The material sequenced was peripheral blood mononuclear cells (PBMCs), taken when the disease was refractory, from a patient treated with antithyroid drugs. This sequence was found in a female donor with Graves disease. DNA for the CDR3: TGTGCCAACAGCCGTGGGACATATAATCAGCCCCAGCATTTT. Amino acid sequence: CANSRGTYNQPQHF.